Following are 13 T cell receptor beta chains from one sample sequenced in a study of blood T cell repertoires in COVID-19. Using immunoSEQ multiplex PCR, the repertoire was profiled, and TCRdb retains in-frame clones only, with some absent. The table includes 200,000 to 250,000 clones, roughly 84% detected once. The sequencing input was PBMCs or T cells enriched from blood (not recorded which). The receptors shown here come from a middle-aged woman who had recovered from COVID-19.

The gene calls are TRBV6-4 and TRBJ1-2; the D gene is possibly TRBD1 (5 bases). This CDR3 region has 13 residues. Trimming pared 2 bases from V and 4 bases from J, leaving 8 bases between. Germline CDR1 is MRHNA and CDR2 is SNTAGT. CDR3 DNA: TGTGCCAGCAGTGACACGGGGGGCTATGGCTACACCTTC. Translating gives CASSDTGGYGYTF.

The J gene is TRBJ2-7, the V gene TRBV29-1; 9 bases match TRBD1. V was clipped by 7 bases and J by 6 bases; unmatched bases: 7. Germline assignment: CDR1 SQVTM and CDR2 ANQGSEA. The CDR3 totals 12 residues. The CDR3: CSARTGDSEQYF. CDR3 DNA: TGCAGCGCTAGGACAGGGGACAGCGAGCAGTACTTC.

The chain couples TRBV12-5 to TRBJ2-3; 8 nucleotides match TRBD1. There are 15 residues in the CDR3. In germline, CDR1 is LGHNT, CDR2 FRNRAP. V lost 4 bases to trimming and J lost 1 base; unmatched junction nucleotides: 4. CDR3 coding DNA: TGTGCTAGTGGTTCGTCGACAGGGGGCACAGATACGCAGTATTTT. It specifies CASGSSTGGTDTQYF.

This sequence joins TRBV5-1 and TRBJ2-2, with 8 bases matching TRBD2. CDR1 and CDR2 from the germline V gene are SGHRS and YFSETQ. The CDR3 runs to 16 residues. V shed 0 bases and J 8 bases; nucleotides not matched to a gene: 9. The CDR3 nucleotides read TGCGCCAGCAGCTTGGTGGTAGCGGGAAGTTCTGGGGAGCTGTTTTTT. It codes for CASSLVVAGSSGELFF.

The chain recombines TRBV18 with TRBJ2-3, with a tentative D call TRBD2 (5 bases). This CDR3 is built from 14 residues. Trimming removed 1 base from V and 5 bases from J, with 10 bases in between. Germline values: CDR1 KGHSH, CDR2 LQKENI. The DNA for the CDR3 is TGTGCCAGCTCACCACATGGGAGTTTAGATACGCAGTATTTT. Translated, it gives CASSPHGSLDTQYF.

The gene calls are TRBV5-6 and TRBJ1-6, with D perhaps TRBD1 (6 bases). Trimming removed 3 bases from V and 10 bases from J, with 11 bases in between. The CDR3 sequence is 13 residues long. From germline, CDR1 is SGHDT and CDR2 YYEEEE. The CDR3 DNA reads as TGTGCCAGCAGCTGGGCGGGGGGCTCACCCCTCCACTTT. Translation gives CASSWAGGSPLHF.

The chain is built from TRBV3-1 (or the pseudogene TRBV3-2) and TRBJ1-3; weak D call: TRBD1 (6 bases). The V end was cut by 4 bases, the J end by 2 bases, with 15 bases between. The V gene's germline CDR1 is LGHDT and CDR2 YNNKEL (reference sequence). This CDR3 region has 16 residues. The CDR3 nucleotides are TGTGCCAGCAGCCCCTCGGGAGGGGGTACTGGAAACACCATATATTTT. Translated, it gives CASSPSGGGTGNTIYF.

V is TRBV10-2 and J is TRBJ2-7; 13 positions match TRBD2. Germline trimming cut 2 bases from V and 3 bases from J; bases unmatched to any gene: 7. Germline-derived CDR1 and CDR2 are WSHSY and SAAADI. This CDR3 has 17 residues. CDR3 loop: CASSEARGLAGDYEQYV. The CDR3 DNA reads TGCGCCAGCAGTGAGGCCCGAGGACTAGCGGGAGACTACGAGCAGTACGTC.

The gene calls are TRBV18 and TRBJ2-5; 10 nucleotides agree with TRBD1. J lost 2 bases, V lost 0 bases, and 0 bases had no gene match. CDR3 length: 15 amino acids. CDR1 is KGHSH, CDR2 LQKENI, per germline. For the CDR3, the DNA is TGTGCCAGCTCACCACCGGGACAGGGGCAAGAGACCCAGTACTTC. Amino acids: CASSPPGQGQETQYF.

The chain employs TRBV30 and TRBJ1-1; no reliable D call. The CDR3 extends over 12 amino acids. Germline V gene sequence: CDR1 GTSNPN, CDR2 SVGIG (reference sequence). V shed 3 bases and J shed 2 bases, with 7 bases lying between them. CDR3 amino acids: CAWRSRNTEAFF. The CDR3 nucleotides read TGTGCCTGGAGGAGCCGTAACACTGAAGCTTTCTTT.

The rearrangement links TRBV12-5 to TRBJ2-1, with 15 nucleotides matching TRBD2. In germline, CDR1 is LGHNT, CDR2 FRNRAP. CDR3 length: 19 amino acids. Trimming took 6 bases from V and 2 from J; bases not matched to a gene: 11. The CDR3 reads CASGAGLAGGGSAYNEQFF. DNA of the CDR3: TGTGCTAGTGGAGCTGGACTAGCGGGAGGGGGCTCAGCCTACAATGAGCAGTTCTTC.

This clone has a handful of counts. The rearrangement uses TRBV6-1 and TRBJ2-6; tentatively, D is TRBD1 (5 bases). The CDR3 loop spans 16 amino acids. CDR1 and CDR2 from the germline V gene are MNHNS and SASEGT. V lost 3 bases, J lost 4 bases, and 13 bases lay in between. The CDR3 loop is CASSERQGTGANVLTF. As DNA, the CDR3 is TGTGCCAGCAGTGAGAGGCAGGGCACCGGGGCCAACGTCCTGACTTTC.

V and J are TRBV4-1 and TRBJ2-2; 14 nucleotides match TRBD2. Germline CDR1 MGHRA, CDR2 YSYEKL. There are 16 residues in the CDR3. Trimming cost V 5 bases and J 8 bases; bases outside gene matches: 7. CDR3 coding DNA: TGCGCCAGCAGCTTGGGACTAGCGGGAGTAAGGGGGGAGCTGTTTTTT. Translation: CASSLGLAGVRGELFF.